This TCR beta chain was identified in a study of T cell responses to AZD1222 COVID-19 vaccine. Only in-frame clones appear in the TCRdb table, and some are missing; sequencing was by immunoSEQ multiplex PCR. The table has tens of thousands of clones, roughly 85% seen once; the top ten hold about 1.3%. The V gene lost 3 bases and the J gene lost 0 bases, with 8 bases spanning the gap. The CDR3 consists of 14 residues. From germline, CDR1 is SQVTM and CDR2 ANQGSEA. Specimen: peripheral blood, collected 28 days after the second AZD1222 dose. This sequence originates from an adult who received the AZD1222 COVID-19 vaccine. The chain is built from TRBV29-1 and TRBJ1-4; D ambiguous. Written as DNA, the CDR3 is TGCAGCGTTGAGGCAGCAGCAACTAATGAAAAACTGTTTTTT. Protein: CSVEAAATNEKLFF.